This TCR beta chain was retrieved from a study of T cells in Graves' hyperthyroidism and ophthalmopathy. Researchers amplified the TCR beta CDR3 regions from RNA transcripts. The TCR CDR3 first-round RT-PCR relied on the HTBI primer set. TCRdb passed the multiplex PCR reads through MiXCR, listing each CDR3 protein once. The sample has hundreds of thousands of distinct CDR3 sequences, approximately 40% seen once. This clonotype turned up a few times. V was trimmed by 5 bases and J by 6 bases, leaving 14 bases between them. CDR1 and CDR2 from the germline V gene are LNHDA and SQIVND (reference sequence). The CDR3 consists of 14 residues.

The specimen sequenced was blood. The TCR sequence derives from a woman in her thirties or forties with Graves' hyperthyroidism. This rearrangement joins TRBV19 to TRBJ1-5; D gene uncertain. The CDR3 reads CASSLDGPSQPQHF. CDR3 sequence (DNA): TGTGCCAGTAGTTTGGACGGACCTAGTCAGCCCCAGCATTTT.